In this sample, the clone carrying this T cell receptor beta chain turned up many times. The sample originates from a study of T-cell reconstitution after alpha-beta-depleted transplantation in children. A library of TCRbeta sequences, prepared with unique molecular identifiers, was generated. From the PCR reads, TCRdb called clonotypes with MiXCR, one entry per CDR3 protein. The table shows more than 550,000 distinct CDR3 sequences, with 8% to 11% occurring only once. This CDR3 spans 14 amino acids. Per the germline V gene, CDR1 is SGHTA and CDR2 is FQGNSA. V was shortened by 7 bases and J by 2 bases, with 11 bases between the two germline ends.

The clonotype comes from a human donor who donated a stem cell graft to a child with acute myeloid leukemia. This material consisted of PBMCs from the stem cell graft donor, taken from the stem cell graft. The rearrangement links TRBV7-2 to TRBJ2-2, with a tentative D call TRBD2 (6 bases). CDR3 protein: CASNGGPNTGELFF. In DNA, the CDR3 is TGTGCCAGCAATGGAGGGCCTAACACCGGGGAGCTGTTTTTT.